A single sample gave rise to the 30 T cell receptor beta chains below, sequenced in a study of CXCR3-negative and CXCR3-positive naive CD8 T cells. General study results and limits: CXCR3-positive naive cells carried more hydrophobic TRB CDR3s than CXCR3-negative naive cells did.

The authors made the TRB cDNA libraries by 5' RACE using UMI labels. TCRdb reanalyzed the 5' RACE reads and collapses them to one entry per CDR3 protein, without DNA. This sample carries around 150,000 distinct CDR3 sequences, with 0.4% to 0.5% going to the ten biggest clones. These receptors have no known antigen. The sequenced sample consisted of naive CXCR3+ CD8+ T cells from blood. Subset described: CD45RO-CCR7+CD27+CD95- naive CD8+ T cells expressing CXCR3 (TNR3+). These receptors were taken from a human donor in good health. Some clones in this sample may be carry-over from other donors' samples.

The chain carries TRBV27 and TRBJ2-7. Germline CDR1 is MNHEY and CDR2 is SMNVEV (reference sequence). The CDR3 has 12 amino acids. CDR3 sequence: CASSSNSYEQYF.

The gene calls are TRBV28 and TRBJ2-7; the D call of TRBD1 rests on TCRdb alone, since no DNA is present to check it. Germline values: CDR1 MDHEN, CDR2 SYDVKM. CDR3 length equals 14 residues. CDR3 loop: CASSLRTGWYEQYF.

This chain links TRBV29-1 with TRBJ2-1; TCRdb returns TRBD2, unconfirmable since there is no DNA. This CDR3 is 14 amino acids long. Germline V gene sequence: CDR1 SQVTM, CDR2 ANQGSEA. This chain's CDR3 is CSVESGLSAFEQFF.

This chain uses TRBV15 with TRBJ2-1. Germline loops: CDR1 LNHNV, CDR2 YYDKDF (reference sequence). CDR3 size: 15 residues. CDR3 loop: CATSRDKTLGHEQFF.

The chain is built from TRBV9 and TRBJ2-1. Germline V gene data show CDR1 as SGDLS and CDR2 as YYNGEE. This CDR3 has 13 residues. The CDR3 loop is CASSVGSYNEQFF.

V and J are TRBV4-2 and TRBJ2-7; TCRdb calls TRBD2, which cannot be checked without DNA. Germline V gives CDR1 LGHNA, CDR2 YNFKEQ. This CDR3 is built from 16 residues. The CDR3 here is CASSLERGMGNYEQYF.

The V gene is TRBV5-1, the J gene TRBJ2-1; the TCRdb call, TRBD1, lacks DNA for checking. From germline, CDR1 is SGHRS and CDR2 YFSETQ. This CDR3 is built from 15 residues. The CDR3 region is CASSWAGTDYNEQFF. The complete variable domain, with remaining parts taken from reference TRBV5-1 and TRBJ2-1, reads KAGVTQTPRYLIKTRGQQVTLSCSPISGHRSVSWYQQTPGQGLQFLFEYFSETQRNKGNFPGRFSGRQFSNSRSEMNVSTLELGDSALYLCASSWAGTDYNEQFFGPGTRLTVL.

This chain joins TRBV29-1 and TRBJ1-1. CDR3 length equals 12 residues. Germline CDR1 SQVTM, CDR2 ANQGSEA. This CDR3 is CSIPLGDTEAFF.

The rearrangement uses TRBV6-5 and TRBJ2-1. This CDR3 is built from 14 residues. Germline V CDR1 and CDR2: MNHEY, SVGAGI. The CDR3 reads CASSYATAYNEQFF.

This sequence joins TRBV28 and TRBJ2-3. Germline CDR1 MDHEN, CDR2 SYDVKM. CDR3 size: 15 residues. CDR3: CASSSYYETTDTQYF.

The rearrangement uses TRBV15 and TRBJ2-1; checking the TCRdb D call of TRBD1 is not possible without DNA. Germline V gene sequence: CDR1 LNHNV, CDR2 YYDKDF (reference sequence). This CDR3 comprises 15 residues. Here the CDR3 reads CATSTPGQSYNEQFF.

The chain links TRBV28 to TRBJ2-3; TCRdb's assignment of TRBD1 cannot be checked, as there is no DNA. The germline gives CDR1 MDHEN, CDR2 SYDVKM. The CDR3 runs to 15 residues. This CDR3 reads CASSPAGRGGDTQYF.

The CDR3 spells CASSENWYNEQFF. This chain uses TRBV27 with TRBJ2-1. The CDR3 runs to 13 residues. Germline CDR1 and CDR2: MNHEY and SMNVEV (reference sequence).

The CDR3 here is CASSLVAGAKNIQYF. This chain links TRBV7-3 with TRBJ2-4; there is no DNA to check the TCRdb D call of TRBD2. CDR3 length: 15 residues. CDR1 is SGHTA and CDR2 is FQGTGA in the germline V gene. The full variable domain, its missing parts supplied by reference TRBV7-3 and TRBJ2-4, is GAGVSQTPSNKVTEKGKYVELRCDPISGHTALYWYRQSLGQGPEFLIYFQGTGAADDSGLPNDRFFAVRPEGSVSTLKIQRTERGDSAVYLCASSLVAGAKNIQYFGAGTRLSVL.

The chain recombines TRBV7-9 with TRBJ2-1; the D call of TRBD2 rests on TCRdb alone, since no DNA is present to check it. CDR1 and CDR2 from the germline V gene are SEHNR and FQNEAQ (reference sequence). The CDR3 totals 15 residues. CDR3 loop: CASSSSLRGIPEQFF.

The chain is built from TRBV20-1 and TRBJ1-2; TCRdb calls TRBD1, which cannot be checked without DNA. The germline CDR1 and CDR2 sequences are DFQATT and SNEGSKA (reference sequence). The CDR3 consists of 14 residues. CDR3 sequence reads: CSATGQRINYGYTF.

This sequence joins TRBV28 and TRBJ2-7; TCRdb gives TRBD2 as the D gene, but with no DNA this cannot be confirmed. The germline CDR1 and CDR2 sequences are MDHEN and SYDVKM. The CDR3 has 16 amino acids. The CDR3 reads CASSLSGTSGSEEQYF. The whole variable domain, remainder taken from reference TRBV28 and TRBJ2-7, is DVKVTQSSRYLVKRTGEKVFLECVQDMDHENMFWYRQDPGLGLRLIYFSYDVKMKEKGDIPEGYSVSREKKERFSLILESASTNQTSMYLCASSLSGTSGSEEQYFGPGTRLTVT.

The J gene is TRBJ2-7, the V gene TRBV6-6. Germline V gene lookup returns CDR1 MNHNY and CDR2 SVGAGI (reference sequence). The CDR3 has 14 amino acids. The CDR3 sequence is CASSYSTVSYEQYF.

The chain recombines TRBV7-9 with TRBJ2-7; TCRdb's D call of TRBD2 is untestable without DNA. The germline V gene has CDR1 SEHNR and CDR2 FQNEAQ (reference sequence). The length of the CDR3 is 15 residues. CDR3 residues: CASSSLAGVSYEQYF.

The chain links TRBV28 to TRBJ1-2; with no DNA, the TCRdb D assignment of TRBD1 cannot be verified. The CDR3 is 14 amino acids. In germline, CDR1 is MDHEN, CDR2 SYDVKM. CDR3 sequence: CASSSYRAPNGYTF.

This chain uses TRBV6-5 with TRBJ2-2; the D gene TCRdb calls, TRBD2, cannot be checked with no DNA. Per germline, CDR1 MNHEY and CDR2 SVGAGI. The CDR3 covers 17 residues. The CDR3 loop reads CATTRVAGGSDTGELFF.

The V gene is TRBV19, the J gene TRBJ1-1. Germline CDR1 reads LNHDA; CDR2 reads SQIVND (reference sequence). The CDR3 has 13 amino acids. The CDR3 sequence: CASSIKYNTEAFF.

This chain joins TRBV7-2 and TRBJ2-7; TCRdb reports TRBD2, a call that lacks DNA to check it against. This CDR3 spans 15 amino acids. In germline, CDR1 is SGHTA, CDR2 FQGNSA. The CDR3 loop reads CASRLGVLASNEQYF.

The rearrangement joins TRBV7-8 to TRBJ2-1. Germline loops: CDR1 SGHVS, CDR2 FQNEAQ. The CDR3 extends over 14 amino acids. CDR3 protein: CASRITLADNEQFF.

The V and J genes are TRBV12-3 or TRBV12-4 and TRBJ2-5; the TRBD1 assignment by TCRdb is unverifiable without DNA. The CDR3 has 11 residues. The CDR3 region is CASSTPGTQYF.

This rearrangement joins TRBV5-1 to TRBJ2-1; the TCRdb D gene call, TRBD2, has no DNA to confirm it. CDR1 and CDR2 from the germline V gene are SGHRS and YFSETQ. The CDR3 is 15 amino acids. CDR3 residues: CASSFGTSGYNEQFF.

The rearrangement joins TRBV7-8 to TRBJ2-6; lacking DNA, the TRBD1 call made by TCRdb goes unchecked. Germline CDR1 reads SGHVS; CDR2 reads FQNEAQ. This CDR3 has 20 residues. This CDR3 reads CASSPGWGAVPPSGANVLTF.

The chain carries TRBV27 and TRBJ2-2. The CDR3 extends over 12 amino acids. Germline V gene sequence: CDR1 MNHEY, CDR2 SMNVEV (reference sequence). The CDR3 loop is CASKLAPGELFF.

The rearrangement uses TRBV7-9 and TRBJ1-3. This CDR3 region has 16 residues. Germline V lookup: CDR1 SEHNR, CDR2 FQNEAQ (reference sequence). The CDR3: CASSSQGILSGNTIYF.

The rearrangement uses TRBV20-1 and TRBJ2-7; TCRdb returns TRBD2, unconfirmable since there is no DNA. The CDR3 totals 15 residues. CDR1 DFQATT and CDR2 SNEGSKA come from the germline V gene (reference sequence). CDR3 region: CSARSPAGGLYEQYF.